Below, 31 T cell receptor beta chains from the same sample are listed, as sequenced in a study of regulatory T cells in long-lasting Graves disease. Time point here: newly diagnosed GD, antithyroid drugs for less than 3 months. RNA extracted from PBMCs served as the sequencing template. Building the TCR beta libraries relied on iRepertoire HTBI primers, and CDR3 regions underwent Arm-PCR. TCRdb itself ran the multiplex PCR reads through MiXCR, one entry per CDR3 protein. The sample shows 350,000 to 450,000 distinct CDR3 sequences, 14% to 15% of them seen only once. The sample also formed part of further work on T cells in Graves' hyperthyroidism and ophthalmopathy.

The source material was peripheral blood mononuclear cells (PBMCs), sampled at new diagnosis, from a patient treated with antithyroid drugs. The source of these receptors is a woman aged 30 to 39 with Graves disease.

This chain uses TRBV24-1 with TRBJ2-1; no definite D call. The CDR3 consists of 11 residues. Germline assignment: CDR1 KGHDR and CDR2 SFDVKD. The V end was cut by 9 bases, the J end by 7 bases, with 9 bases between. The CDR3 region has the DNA TGTGCCACCCGGATGGGGAATGAGCAGTTCTTC. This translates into CATRMGNEQFF.

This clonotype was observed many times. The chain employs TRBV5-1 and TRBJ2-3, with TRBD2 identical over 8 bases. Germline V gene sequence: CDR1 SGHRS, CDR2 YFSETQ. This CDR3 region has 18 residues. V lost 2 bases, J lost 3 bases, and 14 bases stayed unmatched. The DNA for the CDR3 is TGCGCCAGCAGCTTTGGTGCCGGGGCGGGAGGTAGGACAGATACGCAGTATTTT. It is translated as CASSFGAGAGGRTDTQYF.

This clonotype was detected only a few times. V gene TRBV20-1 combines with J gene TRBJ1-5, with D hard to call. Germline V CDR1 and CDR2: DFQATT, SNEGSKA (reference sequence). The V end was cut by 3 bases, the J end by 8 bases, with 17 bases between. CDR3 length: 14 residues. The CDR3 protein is CSASWASAGEPQHF. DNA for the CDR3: TGCAGTGCTAGTTGGGCCAGCGCAGGCGAGCCCCAGCATTTT.

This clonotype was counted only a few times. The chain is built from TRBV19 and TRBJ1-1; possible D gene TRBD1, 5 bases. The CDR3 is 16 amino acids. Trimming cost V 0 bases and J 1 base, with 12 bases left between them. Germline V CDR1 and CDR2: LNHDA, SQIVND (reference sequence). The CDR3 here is CASSIDNRLGNTEAFF. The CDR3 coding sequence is TGTGCCAGTAGTATAGACAACAGGTTGGGGAACACTGAAGCTTTCTTT. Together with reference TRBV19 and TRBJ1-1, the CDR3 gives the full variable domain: DGGITQSPKYLFRKEGQNVTLSCEQNLNHDAMYWYRQDPGQGLRLIYYSQIVNDFQKGDIAEGYSVSREKKESFPLTVTSAQKNPTAFYLCASSIDNRLGNTEAFFGQGTRLTVV.

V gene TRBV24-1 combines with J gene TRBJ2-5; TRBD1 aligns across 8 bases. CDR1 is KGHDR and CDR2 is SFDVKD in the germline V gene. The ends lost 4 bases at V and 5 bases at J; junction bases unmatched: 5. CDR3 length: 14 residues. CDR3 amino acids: CATSDQGQDETQYF. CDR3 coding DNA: TGTGCCACCAGTGACCAGGGACAGGATGAGACCCAGTACTTC.

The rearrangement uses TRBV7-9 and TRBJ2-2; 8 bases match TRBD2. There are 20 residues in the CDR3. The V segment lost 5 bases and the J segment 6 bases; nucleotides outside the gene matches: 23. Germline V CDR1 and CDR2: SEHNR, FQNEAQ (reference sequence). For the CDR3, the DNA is TGTGCCAGCAGCCCAACCATCAGGACTAGCAAGCGGGAGTTCGCCGGGGAGCTGTTTTTT. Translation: CASSPTIRTSKREFAGELFF. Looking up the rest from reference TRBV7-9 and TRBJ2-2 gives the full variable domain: DTGVSQNPRHKITKRGQNVTFRCDPISEHNRLYWYRQTLGQGPEFLTYFQNEAQLEKSRLLSDRFSAERPKGSFSTLEIQRTEQGDSAMYLCASSPTIRTSKREFAGELFFGEGSRLTVL.

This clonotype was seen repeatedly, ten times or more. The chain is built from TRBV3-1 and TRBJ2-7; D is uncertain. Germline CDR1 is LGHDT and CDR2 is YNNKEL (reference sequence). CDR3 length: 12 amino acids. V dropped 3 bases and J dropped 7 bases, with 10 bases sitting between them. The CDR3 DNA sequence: TGTGCCAGCAGCCATTCTACTGAGGAGCAGTACTTC. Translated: CASSHSTEEQYF.

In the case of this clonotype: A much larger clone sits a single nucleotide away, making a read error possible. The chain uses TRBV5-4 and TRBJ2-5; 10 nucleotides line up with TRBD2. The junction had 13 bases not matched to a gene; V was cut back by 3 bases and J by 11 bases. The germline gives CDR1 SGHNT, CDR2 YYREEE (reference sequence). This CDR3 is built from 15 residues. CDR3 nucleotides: TGTGCCAGCAGCTGGCCTAGCGGGAGATACAATGAGCAGTACTTC. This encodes CASSWPSGRYNEQYF.

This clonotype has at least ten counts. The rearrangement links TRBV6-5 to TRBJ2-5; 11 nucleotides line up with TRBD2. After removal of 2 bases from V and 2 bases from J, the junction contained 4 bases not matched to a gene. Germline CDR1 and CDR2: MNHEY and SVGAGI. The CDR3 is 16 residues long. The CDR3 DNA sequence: TGTGCCAGCAGTTACGGGTCTAGCGGGGGGCAAGAGACCCAGTACTTC. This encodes CASSYGSSGGQETQYF.

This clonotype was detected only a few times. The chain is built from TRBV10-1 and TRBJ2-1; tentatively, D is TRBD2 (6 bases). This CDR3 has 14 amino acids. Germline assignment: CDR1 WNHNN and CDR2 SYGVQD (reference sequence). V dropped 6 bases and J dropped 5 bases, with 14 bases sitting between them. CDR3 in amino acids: CASREGLGNNEQFF. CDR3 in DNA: TGCGCCAGCAGGGAGGGACTCGGGAACAATGAGCAGTTCTTC.

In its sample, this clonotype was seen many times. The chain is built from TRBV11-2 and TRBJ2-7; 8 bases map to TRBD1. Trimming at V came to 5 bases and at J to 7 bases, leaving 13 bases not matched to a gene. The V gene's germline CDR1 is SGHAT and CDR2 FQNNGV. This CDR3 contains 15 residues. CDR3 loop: CASSTTGDIRVEQYF. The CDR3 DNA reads TGTGCCAGCAGCACGACAGGGGACATTCGCGTTGAGCAGTACTTC. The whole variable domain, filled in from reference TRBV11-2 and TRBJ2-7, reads EAGVAQSPRYKIIEKRQSVAFWCNPISGHATLYWYQQILGQGPKLLIQFQNNGVVDDSQLPKDRFSAERLKGVDSTLKIQPAKLEDSAVYLCASSTTGDIRVEQYFGPGTRLTVT.

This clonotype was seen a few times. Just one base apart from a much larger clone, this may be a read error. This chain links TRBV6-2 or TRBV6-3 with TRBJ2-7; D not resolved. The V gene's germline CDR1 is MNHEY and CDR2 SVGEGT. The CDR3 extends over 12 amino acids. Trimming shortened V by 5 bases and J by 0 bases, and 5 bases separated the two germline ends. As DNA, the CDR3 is TGTGCCAGCAGTCGGTTCTCCTACGAGCAGTACTTC. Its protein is CASSRFSYEQYF.

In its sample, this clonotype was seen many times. DNA of the CDR3: TGTGCCAGCAGCTTACCGGGACTAGGAGACACAGATACGCAGTATTTT. It yields the protein CASSLPGLGDTDTQYF. The chain uses TRBV7-9 and TRBJ2-3; 8 nucleotides agree with TRBD2. CDR1 and CDR2 from the germline V gene are SEHNR and FQNEAQ (reference sequence). The J segment lost 2 bases and the V segment lost 2 bases, leaving 6 bases of the junction unmatched. The CDR3 runs 16 residues.

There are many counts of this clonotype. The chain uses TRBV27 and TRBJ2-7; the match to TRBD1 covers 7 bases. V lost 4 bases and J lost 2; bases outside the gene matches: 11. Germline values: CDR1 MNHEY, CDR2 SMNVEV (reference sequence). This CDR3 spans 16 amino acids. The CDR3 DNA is TGTGCCAGCAGTTCGGGACAGCCCGCTACTGCCTACGAGCAGTACTTC. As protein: CASSSGQPATAYEQYF.

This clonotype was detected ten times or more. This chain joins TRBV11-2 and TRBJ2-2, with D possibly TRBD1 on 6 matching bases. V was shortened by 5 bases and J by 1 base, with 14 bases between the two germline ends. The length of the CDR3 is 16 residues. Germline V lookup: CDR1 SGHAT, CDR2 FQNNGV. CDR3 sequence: CASSDFAGENTGELFF. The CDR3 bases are TGTGCCAGCAGCGATTTCGCAGGGGAGAACACCGGGGAGCTGTTTTTT.

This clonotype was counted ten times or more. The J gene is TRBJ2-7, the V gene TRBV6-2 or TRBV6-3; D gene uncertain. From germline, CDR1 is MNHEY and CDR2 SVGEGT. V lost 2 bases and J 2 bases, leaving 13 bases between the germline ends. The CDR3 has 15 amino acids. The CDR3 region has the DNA TGTGCCAGCAGTTACCAATCGCGACCAACCTACGAGCAGTACTTC. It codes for CASSYQSRPTYEQYF.

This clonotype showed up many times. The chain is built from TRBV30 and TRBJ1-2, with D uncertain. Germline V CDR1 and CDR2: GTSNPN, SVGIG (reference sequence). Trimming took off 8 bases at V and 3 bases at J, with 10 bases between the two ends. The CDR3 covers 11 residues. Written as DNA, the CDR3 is TGTGCCGGGCAGGAGTACTATGGCTACACCTTC. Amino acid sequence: CAGQEYYGYTF.

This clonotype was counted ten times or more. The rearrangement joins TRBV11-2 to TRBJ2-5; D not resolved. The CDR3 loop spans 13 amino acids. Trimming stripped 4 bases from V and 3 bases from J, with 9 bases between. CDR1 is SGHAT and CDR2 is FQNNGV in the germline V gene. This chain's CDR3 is CASSSRQEETQYF. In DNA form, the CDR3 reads TGTGCCAGCAGCTCCCGACAAGAAGAGACCCAGTACTTC.

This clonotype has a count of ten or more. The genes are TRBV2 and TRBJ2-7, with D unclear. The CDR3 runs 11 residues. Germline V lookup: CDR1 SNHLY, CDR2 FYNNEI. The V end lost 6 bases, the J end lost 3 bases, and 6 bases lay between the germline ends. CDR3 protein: CASSRNYEQYF. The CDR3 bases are TGTGCCAGCAGCCGTAACTACGAGCAGTACTTC.

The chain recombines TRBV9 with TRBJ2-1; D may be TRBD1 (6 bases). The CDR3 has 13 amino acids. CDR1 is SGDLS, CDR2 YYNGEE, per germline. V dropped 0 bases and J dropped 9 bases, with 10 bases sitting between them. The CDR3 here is CASSVVGGIEQFF. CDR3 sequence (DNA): TGTGCCAGCAGCGTAGTAGGGGGTATTGAGCAGTTCTTC.

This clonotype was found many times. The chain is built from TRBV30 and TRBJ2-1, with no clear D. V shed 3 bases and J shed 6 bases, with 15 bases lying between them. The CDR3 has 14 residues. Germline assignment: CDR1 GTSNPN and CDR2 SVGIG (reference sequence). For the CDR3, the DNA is TGTGCCTGGAGAAGGGTTGGTGGGCTCAATGAGCAGTTCTTC. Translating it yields CAWRRVGGLNEQFF. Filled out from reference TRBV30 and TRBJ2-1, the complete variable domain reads SQTIHQWPATLVQPVGSPLSLECTVEGTSNPNLYWYRQAAGRGLQLLFYSVGIGQISSEVPQNLSASRPQDRQFILSSKKLLLSDSGFYLCAWRRVGGLNEQFFGPGTRLTVL.

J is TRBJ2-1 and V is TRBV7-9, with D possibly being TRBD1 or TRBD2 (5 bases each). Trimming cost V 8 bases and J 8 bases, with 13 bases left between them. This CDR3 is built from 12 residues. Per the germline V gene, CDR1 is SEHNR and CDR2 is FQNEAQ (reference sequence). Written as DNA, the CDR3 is TGTGCCAGCTTGGGCCGGGGCTATGAGCAGTTCTTC. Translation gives CASLGRGYEQFF.

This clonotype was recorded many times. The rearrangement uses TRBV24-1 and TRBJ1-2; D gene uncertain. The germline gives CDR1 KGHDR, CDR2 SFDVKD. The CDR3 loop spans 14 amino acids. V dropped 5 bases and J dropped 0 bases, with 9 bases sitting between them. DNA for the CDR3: TGTGCCACCAGTGCGGCAGGAGCTAACTATGGCTACACCTTC. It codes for CATSAAGANYGYTF.

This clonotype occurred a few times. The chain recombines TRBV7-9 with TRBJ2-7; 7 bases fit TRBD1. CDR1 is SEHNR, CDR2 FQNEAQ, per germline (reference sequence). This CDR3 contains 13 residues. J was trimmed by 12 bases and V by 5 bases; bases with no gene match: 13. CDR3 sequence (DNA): TGTGCCAGCAGCCCCCCTACAGGGGATCTGCGGTACTTC. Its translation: CASSPPTGDLRYF.

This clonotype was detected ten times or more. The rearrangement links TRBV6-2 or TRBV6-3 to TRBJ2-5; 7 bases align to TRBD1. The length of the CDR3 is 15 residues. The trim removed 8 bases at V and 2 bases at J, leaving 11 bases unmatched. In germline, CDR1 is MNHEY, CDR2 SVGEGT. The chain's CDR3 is CASFPLGQPQETQYF. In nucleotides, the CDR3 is TGTGCCAGCTTCCCGCTGGGACAGCCTCAAGAGACCCAGTACTTC.

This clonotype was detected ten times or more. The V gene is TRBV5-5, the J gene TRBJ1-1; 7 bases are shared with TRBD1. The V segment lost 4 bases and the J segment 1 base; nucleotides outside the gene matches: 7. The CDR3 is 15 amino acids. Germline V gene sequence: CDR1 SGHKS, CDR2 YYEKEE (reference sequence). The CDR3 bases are TGTGCCAGCAGCCCCCTTGGACAGGAGAACACTGAAGCTTTCTTT. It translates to CASSPLGQENTEAFF.

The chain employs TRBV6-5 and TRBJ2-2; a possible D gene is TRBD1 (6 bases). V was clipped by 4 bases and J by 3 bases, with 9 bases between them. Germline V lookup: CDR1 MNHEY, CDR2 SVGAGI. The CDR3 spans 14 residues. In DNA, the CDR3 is TGTGCCAGCAGTTTAGGACAGTACACCGGGGAGCTGTTTTTT. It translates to CASSLGQYTGELFF.

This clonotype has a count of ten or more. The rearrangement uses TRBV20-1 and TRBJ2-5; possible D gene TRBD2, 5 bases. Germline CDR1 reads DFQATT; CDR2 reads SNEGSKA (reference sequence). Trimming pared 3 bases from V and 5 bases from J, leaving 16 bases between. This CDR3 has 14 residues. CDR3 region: CSAREDTPRETQYF. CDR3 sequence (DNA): TGCAGTGCTAGGGAGGATACTCCACGGGAGACCCAGTACTTC.

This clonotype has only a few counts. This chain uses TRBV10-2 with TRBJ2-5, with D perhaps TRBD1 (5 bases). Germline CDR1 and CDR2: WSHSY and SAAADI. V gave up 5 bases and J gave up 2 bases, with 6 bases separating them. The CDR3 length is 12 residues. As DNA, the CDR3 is TGCGCCAGCAGTCGACAGCAAGAGACCCAGTACTTC. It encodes CASSRQQETQYF.

The CDR3 DNA sequence: TGCGCCAGCAGCACTGGGGGTCTGCGCACTGAAGCTTTCTTT. This translates into CASSTGGLRTEAFF. This chain connects TRBV5-1 to TRBJ1-1; TRBD1 is a possible D gene (5 bases). Germline CDR1 reads SGHRS; CDR2 reads YFSETQ. Trimming stripped 4 bases from V and 4 bases from J, with 14 bases between. The length of the CDR3 is 14 residues.

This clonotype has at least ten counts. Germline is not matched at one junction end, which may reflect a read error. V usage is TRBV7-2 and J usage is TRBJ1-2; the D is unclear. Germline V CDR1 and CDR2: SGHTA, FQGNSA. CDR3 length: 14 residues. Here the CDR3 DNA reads TGTGCCAGCAGCCTAGCGCTAGGATCCTATGGCTACACCTTC. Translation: CASSLALGSYGYTF.